These T cell receptor beta chains were read from a single sample in a study of Graves' ophthalmopathy and Graves' hyperthyroidism. TCRdb recomputed calls from the multiplex PCR reads with MiXCR, one row per CDR3 protein. The sample lists hundreds of thousands of distinct CDR3 sequences; roughly two fifths were seen once. The specimen sequenced was peripheral blood. These receptors came from an adult man with Graves' ophthalmopathy. Each CDR3 is given with its conserved first and last residue. D genes are given only for firm matches. The listing skips clone size in some rows; elsewhere it reads once, few, many or a size class.

cdr3_aa: CASSWTANQPQHF; cdr3_nt: TGTGCCAGCAGTTGGACTGCAAATCAGCCCCAGCATTTT; d_call: NA; j_call: TRBJ1-5; clone_size: few; v_call: TRBV9; cdr3_length: 13
cdr3_aa: CSAPSEENTEAFF; cdr3_nt: TGCAGTGCCCCTTCCGAAGAGAACACTGAAGCTTTCTTT; d_call: NA; j_call: TRBJ1-1; clone_size: few; v_call: TRBV20-1; cdr3_length: 13
cdr3_aa: CASSYGGRTAQETQYF; cdr3_nt: TGTGCCAGCAGTTACGGGGGTCGGACAGCCCAAGAGACCCAGTACTTC; d_call: NA; j_call: TRBJ2-5; clone_size: NA; v_call: TRBV7-8; cdr3_length: 16
cdr3_aa: CAAGGPETQYF; cdr3_nt: TGTGCCGCGGGAGGGCCCGAGACCCAGTACTTC; d_call: TRBD2; j_call: TRBJ2-5; clone_size: many; v_call: TRBV24-1; cdr3_length: 11
cdr3_aa: CSVDLGAGNTIYF; cdr3_nt: TGCAGCGTTGATTTGGGAGCTGGAAACACCATATATTTT; d_call: NA; j_call: TRBJ1-3; clone_size: NA; v_call: TRBV29-1; cdr3_length: 13
cdr3_aa: CATSDLFSDQPQHF; cdr3_nt: TGTGCCACCAGTGATTTGTTCAGCGATCAGCCCCAGCATTTT; d_call: NA; j_call: TRBJ1-5; clone_size: many; v_call: TRBV24-1; cdr3_length: 14
cdr3_aa: CASSFTSTGRTAQGAFF; cdr3_nt: TGTGCCAGCAGTTTTACCTCGACAGGGAGAACGGCGCAGGGGGCTTTCTTT; d_call: TRBD1; j_call: TRBJ1-1; clone_size: few; v_call: TRBV10-3; cdr3_length: 17
cdr3_aa: CASNPGTEKLFF; cdr3_nt: TGTGCCAGCAACCCAGGAACCGAAAAACTGTTTTTT; d_call: NA; j_call: TRBJ1-4; clone_size: once; v_call: TRBV10-3; cdr3_length: 12
cdr3_aa: CSARDGEVAGANVLTF; cdr3_nt: TGCAGCGCGCGGGACGGGGAGGTTGCTGGGGCCAACGTCCTGACTTTC; d_call: NA; j_call: TRBJ2-6; clone_size: NA; v_call: TRBV29-1; cdr3_length: 16
cdr3_aa: CSVVRGGRVTDTQYF; cdr3_nt: TGCAGCGTCGTCCGTGGCGGGAGAGTAACCGATACGCAGTATTTT; d_call: TRBD2; j_call: TRBJ2-3; clone_size: few; v_call: TRBV29-1; cdr3_length: 15